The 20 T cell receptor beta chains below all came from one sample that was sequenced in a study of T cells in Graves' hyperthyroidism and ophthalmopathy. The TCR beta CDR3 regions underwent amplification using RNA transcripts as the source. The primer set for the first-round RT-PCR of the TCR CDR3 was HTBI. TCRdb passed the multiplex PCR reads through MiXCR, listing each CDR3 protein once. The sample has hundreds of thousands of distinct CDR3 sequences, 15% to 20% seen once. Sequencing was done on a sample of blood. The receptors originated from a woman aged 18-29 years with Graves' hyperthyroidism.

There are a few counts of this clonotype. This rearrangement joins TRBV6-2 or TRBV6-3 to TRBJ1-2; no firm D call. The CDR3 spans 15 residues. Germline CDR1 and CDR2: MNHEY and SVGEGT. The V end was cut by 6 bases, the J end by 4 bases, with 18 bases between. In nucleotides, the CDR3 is TGTGCCAGCAGGGGTAGTGACAAATTGAGCTATGGCTACACCTTC. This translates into CASRGSDKLSYGYTF.

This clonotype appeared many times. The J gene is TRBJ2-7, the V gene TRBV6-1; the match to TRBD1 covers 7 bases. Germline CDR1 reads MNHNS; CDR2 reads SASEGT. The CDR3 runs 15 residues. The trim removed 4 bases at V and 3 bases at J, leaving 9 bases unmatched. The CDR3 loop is CASSGWDRGDYEQYF. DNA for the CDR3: TGTGCCAGCAGTGGCTGGGACAGAGGTGACTACGAGCAGTACTTC.

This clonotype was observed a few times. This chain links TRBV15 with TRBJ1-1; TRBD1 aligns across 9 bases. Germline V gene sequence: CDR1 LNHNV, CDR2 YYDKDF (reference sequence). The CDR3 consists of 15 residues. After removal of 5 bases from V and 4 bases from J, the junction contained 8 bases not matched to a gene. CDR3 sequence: CATSRDREGATEAFF. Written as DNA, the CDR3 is TGTGCCACCAGCCGGGACAGGGAGGGTGCCACTGAAGCTTTCTTT.

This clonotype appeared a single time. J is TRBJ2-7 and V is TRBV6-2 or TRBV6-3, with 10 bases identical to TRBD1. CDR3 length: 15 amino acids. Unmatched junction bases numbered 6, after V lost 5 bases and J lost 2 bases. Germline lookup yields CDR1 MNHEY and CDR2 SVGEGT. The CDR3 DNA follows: TGTGCCAGCAGTACGACAGGGGGCAACACCTACGAGCAGTACTTC. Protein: CASSTTGGNTYEQYF.

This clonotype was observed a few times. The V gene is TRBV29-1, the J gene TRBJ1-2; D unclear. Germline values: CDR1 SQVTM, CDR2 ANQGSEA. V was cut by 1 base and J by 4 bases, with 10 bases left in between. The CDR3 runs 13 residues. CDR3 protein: CSVEAGLSYGYTF. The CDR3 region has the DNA TGCAGCGTTGAAGCAGGCCTTTCCTATGGCTACACCTTC.

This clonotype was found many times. The CDR3 is CASRPTSRAKNIQYF. The CDR3 DNA reads TGTGCCAGCAGACCGACCTCGCGAGCCAAAAACATTCAGTACTTC. The chain combines TRBV12-3 or TRBV12-4 with TRBJ2-4; D remains unclear. CDR3 length: 15 residues. V lost 6 bases and J 0 bases, leaving 12 bases between the germline ends.

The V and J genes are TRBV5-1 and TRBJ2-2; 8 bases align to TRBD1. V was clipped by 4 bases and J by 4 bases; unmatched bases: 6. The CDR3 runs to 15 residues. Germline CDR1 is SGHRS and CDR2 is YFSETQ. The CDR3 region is CASSAQGAGTGELFF. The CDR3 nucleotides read TGCGCCAGCAGCGCCCAGGGGGCGGGCACCGGGGAGCTGTTTTTT.

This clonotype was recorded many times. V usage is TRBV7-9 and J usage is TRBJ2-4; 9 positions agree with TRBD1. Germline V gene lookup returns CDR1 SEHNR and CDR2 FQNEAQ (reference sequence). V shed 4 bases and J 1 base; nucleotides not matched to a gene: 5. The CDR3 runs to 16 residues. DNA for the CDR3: TGTGCCAGCAGCTCCGGGACAGGGCCGGCCAAAAACATTCAGTACTTC. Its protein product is CASSSGTGPAKNIQYF. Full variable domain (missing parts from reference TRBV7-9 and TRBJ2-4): DTGVSQNPRHKITKRGQNVTFRCDPISEHNRLYWYRQTLGQGPEFLTYFQNEAQLEKSRLLSDRFSAERPKGSFSTLEIQRTEQGDSAMYLCASSSGTGPAKNIQYFGAGTRLSVL.

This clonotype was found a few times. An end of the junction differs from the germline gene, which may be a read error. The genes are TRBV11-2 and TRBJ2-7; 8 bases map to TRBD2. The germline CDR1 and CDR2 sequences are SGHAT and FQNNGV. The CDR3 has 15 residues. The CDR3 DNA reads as TGTGCCAGCAGTTATTCGGGGGGGCCCTCCAACGAGCAGTACTTC. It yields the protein CASSYSGGPSNEQYF.

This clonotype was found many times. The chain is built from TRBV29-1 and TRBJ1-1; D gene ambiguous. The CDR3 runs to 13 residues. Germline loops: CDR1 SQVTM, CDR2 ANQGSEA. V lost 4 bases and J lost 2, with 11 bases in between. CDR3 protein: CSVVRIPNTEAFF. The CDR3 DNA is TGCAGCGTTGTCAGGATCCCCAACACTGAAGCTTTCTTT.

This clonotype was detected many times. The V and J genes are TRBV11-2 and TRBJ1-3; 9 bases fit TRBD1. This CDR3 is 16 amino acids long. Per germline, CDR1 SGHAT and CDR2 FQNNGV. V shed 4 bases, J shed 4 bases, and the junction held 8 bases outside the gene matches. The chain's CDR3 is CASSSFTGGRGNTIYF. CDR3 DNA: TGTGCCAGCAGCTCATTCACAGGGGGCAGAGGAAACACCATATATTTT.

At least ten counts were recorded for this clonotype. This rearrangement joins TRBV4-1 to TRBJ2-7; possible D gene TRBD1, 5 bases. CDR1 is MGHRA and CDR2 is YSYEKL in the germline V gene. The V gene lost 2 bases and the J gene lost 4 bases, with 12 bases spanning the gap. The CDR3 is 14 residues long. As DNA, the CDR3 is TGCGCCAGCAGCCAACAGATCCAGGGATACGAGCAGTACTTC. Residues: CASSQQIQGYEQYF.

The CDR3 bases are TGTGCCAGCAGCTTAGCGCATCATGACAAGGTCCCACGGTACGGCTACACCTTC. Translating gives CASSLAHHDKVPRYGYTF. The rearrangement uses TRBV7-6 and TRBJ1-2; D gene uncertain. Between the trimmed V and J ends, which lost 0 bases and 8 bases, there was a span of 25 bases. Germline CDR1 is SGHVS and CDR2 is FNYEAQ. CDR3 length equals 18 residues.

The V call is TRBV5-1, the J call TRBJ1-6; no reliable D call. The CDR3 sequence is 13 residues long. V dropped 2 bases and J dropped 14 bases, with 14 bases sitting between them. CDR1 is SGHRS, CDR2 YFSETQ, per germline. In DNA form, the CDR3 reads TGCGCCAGCAGCTTCGACCGGCGTGGGTCCCTCCACTTT. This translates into CASSFDRRGSLHF.

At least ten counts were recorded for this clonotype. DNA for the CDR3: TGTGCCAGCAGTTTTCCTAACACTGAAGCTTTCTTT. Amino acids: CASSFPNTEAFF. V and J are TRBV12-3 or TRBV12-4 and TRBJ1-1; no firm D call. V lost 3 bases and J 2 bases, leaving 4 bases between the germline ends. The CDR3 consists of 12 residues.

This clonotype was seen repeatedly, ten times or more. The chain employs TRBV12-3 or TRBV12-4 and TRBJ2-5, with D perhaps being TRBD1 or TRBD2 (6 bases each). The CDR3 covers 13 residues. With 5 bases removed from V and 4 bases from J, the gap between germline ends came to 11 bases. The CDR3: CASSKGGLETQYF. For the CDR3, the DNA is TGTGCCAGCAGTAAGGGGGGCCTAGAGACCCAGTACTTC.

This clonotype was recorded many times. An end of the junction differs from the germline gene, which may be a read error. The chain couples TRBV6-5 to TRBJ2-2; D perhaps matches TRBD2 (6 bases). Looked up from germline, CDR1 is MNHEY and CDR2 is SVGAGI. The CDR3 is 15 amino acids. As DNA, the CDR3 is TGTGCCAGCATGTTCCGGGGGAGAGGCACCAGGGAGCTGTTTTTT. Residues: CASMFRGRGTRELFF.

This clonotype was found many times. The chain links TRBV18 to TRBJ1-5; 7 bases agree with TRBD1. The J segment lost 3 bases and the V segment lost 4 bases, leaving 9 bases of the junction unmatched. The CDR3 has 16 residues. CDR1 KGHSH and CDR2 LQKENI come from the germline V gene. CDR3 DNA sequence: TGTGCCAGCTCACAAGGGACAGCCGGACTCAATCAGCCCCAGCATTTT. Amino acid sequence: CASSQGTAGLNQPQHF.

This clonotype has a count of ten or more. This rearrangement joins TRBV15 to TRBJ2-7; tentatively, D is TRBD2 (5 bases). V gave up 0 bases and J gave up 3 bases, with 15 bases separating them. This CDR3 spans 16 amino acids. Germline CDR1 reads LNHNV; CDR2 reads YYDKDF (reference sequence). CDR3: CATSREGGAAYYEQYF. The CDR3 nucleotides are TGTGCCACCAGCAGAGAAGGAGGCGCAGCTTACTACGAGCAGTACTTC. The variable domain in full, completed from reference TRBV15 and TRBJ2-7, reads DAMVIQNPRYQVTQFGKPVTLSCSQTLNHNVMYWYQQKSSQAPKLLFHYYDKDFNNEADTPDNFQSRRPNTSFCFLDIRSPGLGDTAMYLCATSREGGAAYYEQYFGPGTRLTVT.

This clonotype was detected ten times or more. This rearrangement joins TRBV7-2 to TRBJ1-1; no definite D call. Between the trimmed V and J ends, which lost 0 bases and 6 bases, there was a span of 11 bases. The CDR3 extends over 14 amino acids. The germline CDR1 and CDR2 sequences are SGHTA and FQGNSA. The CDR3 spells CASSLAGIDPEAFF. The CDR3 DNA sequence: TGTGCCAGCAGCTTAGCCGGGATTGACCCTGAAGCTTTCTTT.